The 4 T cell receptor beta chains reported below all come from one sample, sequenced in a study of T cell changes during pregnancy in multiple sclerosis. Here immunoSEQ multiplex PCR was the method, and the copy in TCRdb shows in-frame clones only, minus some. This table has tens of thousands of clones, approximately 92% appearing once. The input for sequencing was CD4+ T cells from peripheral blood mononuclear cells, taken in the first trimester of pregnancy. These receptors were obtained from a female donor with multiple sclerosis, enrolled in a pregnancy study.

The J gene is TRBJ2-7, the V gene TRBV9, with TRBD2 matching over 10 bases. The CDR3 length is 13 residues. The V and J ends lost 7 bases and 6 bases, in that order; junction bases with no gene match: 7. Looked up from germline, CDR1 is SGDLS and CDR2 is YYNGEE. Written as DNA, the CDR3 is TGTGCCAGCGGAACTAGCGGGATCGGCGAGCAGTACTTC. This sequence encodes CASGTSGIGEQYF.

The chain recombines TRBV23-1 with TRBJ2-7; D possibly corresponds to TRBD1 (7 bases). TRBV23-1 is treated as an ORF (open reading frame) with a function not yet certain. CDR3 size: 16 residues. V was cut by 4 bases and J by 7 bases, with 23 bases left in between. Here the CDR3 reads CASSPSQEGACQEQYF. CDR3 coding DNA: TGCGCCAGCAGTCCGAGCCAGGAGGGGGCGTGTCAGGAGCAGTACTTC.

The chain uses TRBV30 and TRBJ2-3; TRBD2 is a possible D gene (5 bases). Trimming took off 0 bases at V and 2 bases at J, with 9 bases between the two ends. The CDR3 contains 14 residues. Germline assignment: CDR1 GTSNPN and CDR2 SVGIG (reference sequence). CDR3 sequence: CAWSVPGFTDTQYF. The CDR3 DNA sequence: TGTGCCTGGAGTGTACCGGGGTTCACAGATACGCAGTATTTT.

This clone was detected only once. The chain recombines TRBV6-5 with TRBJ1-4; possibly TRBD1 for D (6 bases). V dropped 5 bases and J dropped 8 bases, with 18 bases sitting between them. The length of the CDR3 is 15 residues. Germline CDR1 MNHEY, CDR2 SVGAGI. The CDR3 sequence is CASSASQGRQEKLFF. In nucleotides, the CDR3 is TGTGCCAGCAGTGCCTCACAGGGCCGTCAGGAAAAACTGTTTTTT.